Shown below are 28 T cell receptor beta chains from a single sample sequenced in a study of low-dose radiotherapy and immunotherapy resistance in tumors. TRAV and TRBV primers primed cDNA for both TCRalpha and TCRbeta. A roughly 20-cycle PCR with a constant-region primer and V-primer adapter amplified TCRs. TCRdb recomputed calls from the reads with MiXCR, one row per CDR3 protein. This sample has roughly 7,000 distinct CDR3 sequences, with about 57% found just once. Receptors originate from a human donor with advanced metastatic prostate, ovarian, gallbladder or colorectal cancer (not recorded which). This table probably holds off-target reads from a library built for another chain.

This clonotype was seen more than once but under ten times. The V call is TRBV6-5, the J call TRBJ2-7, with TRBD1 as a possible D gene (6 bases). Germline V gene lookup returns CDR1 MNHEY and CDR2 SVGAGI. Trimming took off 2 bases at V and 2 bases at J, with 13 bases between the two ends. This CDR3 is built from 15 residues. The CDR3 nucleotides read TGTGCCAGCAGTTACCAGAGGGGGTCACCCTACGAGCAGTACTTC. As protein: CASSYQRGSPYEQYF.

A few counts support this clonotype. The V gene is TRBV18, the J gene TRBJ1-1, with D maybe TRBD1 (5 bases). Trimming removed 3 bases at V and 2 bases at J, with 10 bases between. The CDR3 has 14 amino acids. CDR1 and CDR2 (germline): KGHSH, LQKENI. The DNA for the CDR3 is TGTGCCAGCTCACCGATCCAGGGAAACACTGAAGCTTTCTTT. Residues: CASSPIQGNTEAFF.

V usage is TRBV24-1 and J usage is TRBJ2-4; D uncertain. The CDR3 spans 13 residues. Germline lookup yields CDR1 KGHDR and CDR2 SFDVKD. Trimming stripped 5 bases from V and 7 bases from J, with 11 bases between. The CDR3 DNA sequence: TGTGCCACCAGTGGGGGAATTCGGAACATTCAGTACTTC. It is translated as CATSGGIRNIQYF.

The chain uses TRBV5-1 and TRBJ2-4; 9 bases are shared with TRBD1. The CDR3 sequence is 20 residues long. J was trimmed by 1 base and V by 0 bases; bases with no gene match: 14. Germline-derived CDR1 and CDR2 are SGHRS and YFSETQ. The DNA of the CDR3 is TGCGCCAGCAGCTTGGTGGGCGGACAGGGGTTCCCTTTTGCCAAAAACATTCAGTACTTC. Amino acids: CASSLVGGQGFPFAKNIQYF.

The J gene is TRBJ1-2, the V gene TRBV5-1; 7 nucleotides agree with TRBD1. Per germline, CDR1 SGHRS and CDR2 YFSETQ. There are 13 residues in the CDR3. V lost 7 bases to trimming and J lost 4 bases; unmatched junction nucleotides: 7. The CDR3 region is CASGTELPYGYTF. The CDR3 DNA reads as TGCGCCAGCGGGACAGAACTCCCCTATGGCTACACCTTC.

The rearrangement links TRBV12-3 or TRBV12-4 to TRBJ1-5, with TRBD1 identical over 8 bases. CDR3 size: 17 residues. V lost 0 bases and J lost 0; bases outside the gene matches: 4. The CDR3 DNA follows: TGTGCCAGCAGTTTAGCGCTGACAGGGGATAGCAATCAGCCCCAGCATTTT. Translation gives CASSLALTGDSNQPQHF.

The chain links TRBV2 to TRBJ2-5; D remains unclear. V gave up 4 bases and J gave up 5 bases, with 11 bases separating them. Germline-derived CDR1 and CDR2 are SNHLY and FYNNEI. This CDR3 contains 13 residues. CDR3 DNA: TGTGCCAGCAGTGGTGGCTCCCGGGAGACCCAGTACTTC. Translated: CASSGGSRETQYF.

The genes are TRBV6-1 and TRBJ2-1; D gene ambiguous. The CDR3 spans 14 residues. V lost 7 bases and J lost 4, with 14 bases in between. Per the germline V gene, CDR1 is MNHNS and CDR2 is SASEGT. The CDR3 sequence: CASIIGPSYNEQFF. The DNA for the CDR3 is TGTGCCAGCATCATAGGCCCTAGTTACAATGAGCAGTTCTTC.

This clonotype has more than one count but fewer than ten. The J gene is TRBJ2-5, the V gene TRBV28, with 7 bases identical to TRBD1. V lost 4 bases and J lost 1; bases outside the gene matches: 15. This CDR3 is built from 18 residues. Germline values: CDR1 MDHEN, CDR2 SYDVKM. CDR3 nucleotides: TGTGCCAGCAGTTCCACCGGGACAGTTTCTAGAGTCCAAGAGACCCAGTACTTC. Translation: CASSSTGTVSRVQETQYF.

V is TRBV4-2 and J is TRBJ1-6; D call uncertain. Germline V CDR1 and CDR2: LGHNA, YNFKEQ. With 4 bases removed from V and 0 bases from J, the gap between germline ends came to 10 bases. The CDR3 consists of 16 residues. CDR3 residues: CASSPPSSSYNSPLHF. CDR3 DNA sequence: TGTGCCAGCAGCCCCCCGTCGAGCTCCTATAATTCACCCCTCCACTTT.

V is TRBV7-3 and J is TRBJ2-2; D may match TRBD1 or TRBD2 (5 bases each). Trimming removed 1 base at V and 4 bases at J, with 13 bases between. Germline loops: CDR1 SGHTA, CDR2 FQGTGA. This CDR3 spans 16 amino acids. The CDR3 DNA follows: TGTGCCAGCAGCTTAATGCCCCGTGGGGGCACCGGGGAGCTGTTTTTT. Its translation is CASSLMPRGGTGELFF.

This clonotype came up once. The J gene is TRBJ1-3, the V gene TRBV4-1, with unresolved D. V dropped 8 bases and J dropped 4 bases, with 12 bases sitting between them. Germline CDR1 reads MGHRA; CDR2 reads YSYEKL. The CDR3 extends over 13 amino acids. The CDR3 DNA is TGCGCCAGCGGAAGGGCGGACGGAAACACCATATATTTT. Amino acid sequence: CASGRADGNTIYF.

The V call is TRBV20-1, the J call TRBJ1-5; D perhaps matches TRBD1 (6 bases). CDR1 is DFQATT and CDR2 is SNEGSKA in the germline V gene (reference sequence). The ends were cut back, 0 bases at V and 4 bases at J, with 19 bases in the middle. This CDR3 region has 17 residues. CDR3 in amino acids: CSARDPPRTVDNQPQHF. The CDR3, as DNA: TGCAGTGCTAGAGATCCCCCACGGACAGTCGATAATCAGCCCCAGCATTTT.

Remarks on this clonotype: A read error may account for a junction end that differs from germline. The chain recombines TRBV28 with TRBJ2-7; 9 nucleotides line up with TRBD1. This CDR3 spans 12 amino acids. CDR1 is MDHEN and CDR2 is SYDVKM in the germline V gene. Here the CDR3 DNA reads TGTGCCAGCAGTTTCTCTGCGACAGGGGGAGACTTC. Translating it yields CASSFSATGGDF.

This clonotype was found a few times. The chain employs TRBV29-1 and TRBJ2-5; D is perhaps TRBD1 (5 bases). The CDR3 has 15 residues. Trimming took off 4 bases at V and 1 base at J, with 16 bases between the two ends. Germline assignment: CDR1 SQVTM and CDR2 ANQGSEA. The CDR3 here is CSVAGMGKGQETQYF. The CDR3, as DNA: TGCAGCGTTGCAGGGATGGGGAAGGGCCAAGAGACCCAGTACTTC.

The rearrangement uses TRBV3-1 and TRBJ1-6, with a weak D call TRBD1 (5 bases). Germline V gene data show CDR1 as LGHDT and CDR2 as YNNKEL (reference sequence). The CDR3 runs to 13 residues. V was shortened by 1 base and J by 9 bases, with 7 bases between the two germline ends. CDR3 amino acids: CASSQGGGSPLHF. The DNA for the CDR3 is TGTGCCAGCAGCCAAGGGGGGGGTTCACCCCTCCACTTT.

The chain couples TRBV29-1 to TRBJ2-3; 13 bases map to TRBD2. The CDR3 runs 14 residues. With 7 bases clipped from V and 5 bases from J, the junction kept 6 bases outside the gene matches. Germline assignment: CDR1 SQVTM and CDR2 ANQGSEA. The CDR3 loop reads CSAGLAGEGDTQYF. The CDR3 DNA is TGCAGCGCAGGACTAGCGGGAGAGGGAGATACGCAGTATTTT.

The chain recombines TRBV29-1 with TRBJ2-1; TRBD2 agrees at 10 bases. The CDR3 runs to 14 residues. CDR1 is SQVTM, CDR2 ANQGSEA, per germline. With 6 bases clipped from V and 8 bases from J, the junction kept 10 bases outside the gene matches. CDR3 loop: CSVVTSGSLDEQFF. DNA for the CDR3: TGCAGCGTGGTGACTAGCGGGTCTCTTGATGAGCAGTTCTTC.

The table lists this clonotype with a few counts. The rearrangement links TRBV19 to TRBJ1-5; D ambiguous. There are 14 residues in the CDR3. V was trimmed by 3 bases and J by 0 bases, leaving 6 bases between them. The V gene's germline CDR1 is LNHDA and CDR2 SQIVND (reference sequence). The CDR3 spells CASSMQNSNQPQHF. The CDR3 nucleotides read TGTGCCAGTAGTATGCAGAATAGCAATCAGCCCCAGCATTTT.

The genes are TRBV5-1 and TRBJ1-5; D might be TRBD1 (5 bases). This CDR3 has 14 residues. Germline-derived CDR1 and CDR2 are SGHRS and YFSETQ. Trimming pared 0 bases from V and 5 bases from J, leaving 9 bases between. The CDR3 region is CASSLGQGDQPQHF. DNA for the CDR3: TGCGCCAGCAGCTTGGGGCAGGGCGATCAGCCCCAGCATTTT.

The chain has TRBV19 and TRBJ1-5; 7 nucleotides agree with TRBD1. This CDR3 contains 13 residues. With 5 bases clipped from V and 5 bases from J, the junction kept 3 bases outside the gene matches. Germline CDR1 is LNHDA and CDR2 is SQIVND (reference sequence). The CDR3 is CASSLQGYQPQHF. The DNA of the CDR3 is TGTGCCAGTAGTCTACAGGGGTATCAGCCCCAGCATTTT. The variable domain in full, with the rest retrieved from reference TRBV19 and TRBJ1-5, is DGGITQSPKYLFRKEGQNVTLSCEQNLNHDAMYWYRQDPGQGLRLIYYSQIVNDFQKGDIAEGYSVSREKKESFPLTVTSAQKNPTAFYLCASSLQGYQPQHFGDGTRLSIL.

The chain is built from TRBV20-1 and TRBJ2-1; 8 nucleotides line up with TRBD2. This CDR3 has 15 residues. Germline V gene lookup returns CDR1 DFQATT and CDR2 SNEGSKA (reference sequence). Trimming took 4 bases from V and 3 from J; bases not matched to a gene: 8. The CDR3 DNA reads as TGCAGTGCTACACTGACTAGCGACTACTACAATGAGCAGTTCTTC. It translates to CSATLTSDYYNEQFF.

The CDR3 reads CASIVHANTGELFF. In DNA form, the CDR3 reads TGTGCCAGTATAGTCCATGCGAACACCGGGGAGCTGTTTTTT. The rearrangement joins TRBV19 to TRBJ2-2; no reliable D call. CDR3 size: 14 residues. The V end was cut by 7 bases, the J end by 0 bases, with 9 bases between. Germline loops: CDR1 LNHDA, CDR2 SQIVND (reference sequence). Combining the CDR3 with reference TRBV19 and TRBJ2-2 gives the whole variable domain DGGITQSPKYLFRKEGQNVTLSCEQNLNHDAMYWYRQDPGQGLRLIYYSQIVNDFQKGDIAEGYSVSREKKESFPLTVTSAQKNPTAFYLCASIVHANTGELFFGEGSRLTVL.

This clonotype was picked up a small number of times. The chain is built from TRBV7-2 and TRBJ2-3; D gene unclear. This CDR3 is 13 amino acids long. Germline CDR1 reads SGHTA; CDR2 reads FQGNSA. V lost 3 bases to trimming and J lost 6 bases, with 10 bases between them. The CDR3 loop is CASSFRGWDTQYF. As DNA, the CDR3 is TGTGCCAGCAGCTTCCGTGGGTGGGATACGCAGTATTTT.

The genes are TRBV9 and TRBJ2-1; D is tentatively TRBD1 or TRBD2 (5 bases each). Trimming removed 7 bases from V and 3 bases from J, with 11 bases in between. This CDR3 comprises 13 residues. Germline V CDR1 and CDR2: SGDLS, YYNGEE. In DNA, the CDR3 is TGTGCCAGCTCACGGGGCAGCTACAATGAGCAGTTCTTC. Translating gives CASSRGSYNEQFF.

The V gene is TRBV20-1, the J gene TRBJ2-1; 7 bases agree with TRBD2. This CDR3 has 15 residues. After removal of 6 bases from V and 3 bases from J, the junction contained 11 bases not matched to a gene. In germline, CDR1 is DFQATT, CDR2 SNEGSKA (reference sequence). The chain's CDR3 is CSAPSQRGGYNEQFF. As DNA, the CDR3 is TGCAGTGCCCCGTCCCAGCGGGGAGGCTACAATGAGCAGTTCTTC.

The rearrangement links TRBV4-1 to TRBJ1-1, with no clear D. The V and J ends lost 0 bases and 4 bases respectively, with 12 bases between them. The CDR3 has 15 residues. Germline CDR1 reads MGHRA; CDR2 reads YSYEKL. The CDR3: CASSQEMALATEAFF. The CDR3 DNA reads as TGCGCCAGCAGCCAAGAGATGGCCTTAGCCACTGAAGCTTTCTTT.

This sequence joins TRBV28 and TRBJ2-7; 11 bases are shared with TRBD1. The CDR3 has 15 residues. The junction had 9 bases not matched to a gene; V was cut back by 7 bases and J by 4 bases. Germline CDR1 and CDR2: MDHEN and SYDVKM. CDR3 loop: CASTHRTGGGYEQYF. CDR3 in DNA: TGTGCCAGCACCCACAGGACAGGGGGCGGGTACGAGCAGTACTTC.